Presented here are 11 T cell receptor beta chains from one specimen sequenced in a study of T cells in Graves' hyperthyroidism and ophthalmopathy. RNA transcripts yielded amplified TCR beta CDR3 regions. When the TCR CDR3 underwent first-round RT-PCR, the HTBI primer set was used. TCRdb passed the multiplex PCR reads through MiXCR, listing each CDR3 protein once. The top ten clones hold 30% of a sample with under 300,000 distinct CDR3 sequences, 12% to 15% of them seen once. Sequenced: blood. The receptors were sampled from a woman between 50 and 59 years old with Graves' hyperthyroidism that later progressed to Graves' ophthalmopathy.

Worth noting for this clonotype: This clone may be a read error of a much larger clone one base away. This chain links TRBV20-1 with TRBJ1-1; D is unresolved. CDR3 size: 15 residues. Germline V gene sequence: CDR1 DFQATT, CDR2 SNEGSKA (reference sequence). Between the trimmed V and J ends, which lost 3 bases and 7 bases, there was a span of 21 bases. CDR3 loop: CSARSNTGSILEAFF. The DNA for the CDR3 is TGCAGTGCTAGGTCAAACACCGGGAGCATCCTTGAAGCTTTCTTT.

Only a few counts were recorded for this clonotype. CDR3 bases: TGCAGCGTTGTACCGTCGGGGGGCTATGAGCAGTTCTTC. Amino acid sequence: CSVVPSGGYEQFF. This rearrangement joins TRBV29-1 to TRBJ2-1; TRBD2 might be the D (7 bases). The CDR3 is 13 amino acids. The germline gives CDR1 SQVTM, CDR2 ANQGSEA. Trimming removed 4 bases from V and 8 bases from J, with 15 bases in between.

This clonotype has ten or more counts. This chain links TRBV14 with TRBJ1-2; D is ambiguous. The CDR3 covers 12 residues. The V gene's germline CDR1 is SGHDN and CDR2 FVKESK. V lost 1 base to trimming and J lost 8 bases, with 8 bases between them. As DNA, the CDR3 is TGTGCCAGCAGCCAAGTGATGACCGGCTACACCTTC. This sequence encodes CASSQVMTGYTF.

This clonotype has ten or more counts. The rearrangement uses TRBV30 and TRBJ2-7; 8 positions match TRBD1. The CDR3 is made up of 13 amino acids. After removal of 0 bases from V and 4 bases from J, the junction contained 2 bases not matched to a gene. Germline assignment: CDR1 GTSNPN and CDR2 SVGIG (reference sequence). The CDR3 DNA follows: TGTGCCTGGAGTGTCGGACAGGGATACGAGCAGTACTTC. Its translation is CAWSVGQGYEQYF.

This clonotype was counted ten times or more. The rearrangement uses TRBV20-1 and TRBJ1-1, with D possibly being TRBD1 (5 bases). The V gene's germline CDR1 is DFQATT and CDR2 SNEGSKA (reference sequence). This CDR3 is 16 amino acids long. V gave up 0 bases and J gave up 0 bases, with 14 bases separating them. CDR3 amino acids: CSARDQGAGMNTEAFF. The CDR3 DNA follows: TGCAGTGCTAGAGATCAAGGGGCAGGTATGAACACTGAAGCTTTCTTT.

This chain joins TRBV5-5 and TRBJ2-1; 11 positions agree with TRBD2. Germline CDR1 reads SGHKS; CDR2 reads YYEKEE (reference sequence). The CDR3 totals 17 residues. J gave up 7 bases and V 4 bases, and 13 bases lay outside the gene matches. This CDR3 is CASSPFRGLAGTNEQFF. The CDR3 DNA reads as TGTGCCAGCAGCCCCTTCCGAGGACTAGCGGGCACTAATGAGCAGTTCTTC.

The genes are TRBV10-3 and TRBJ1-4; D may be TRBD1 (5 bases). The V gene lost 2 bases and the J gene lost 3 bases, with 13 bases spanning the gap. This CDR3 spans 16 amino acids. The germline gives CDR1 ENHRY, CDR2 SYGVKD. CDR3 loop: CAISELAGPANEKLFF. The CDR3 DNA follows: TGTGCCATCAGTGAGCTTGCAGGGCCAGCTAATGAAAAACTGTTTTTT.

This clonotype was detected ten times or more. This chain links TRBV7-9 with TRBJ2-5, with D hard to call. V was shortened by 5 bases and J by 0 bases, with 16 bases between the two germline ends. There are 16 residues in the CDR3. From germline, CDR1 is SEHNR and CDR2 FQNEAQ (reference sequence). CDR3: CASSPLVTAYQETQYF. CDR3 coding DNA: TGTGCCAGCAGCCCCTTGGTTACGGCATACCAAGAGACCCAGTACTTC.

This clonotype showed up just a few times. The chain recombines TRBV7-6 with TRBJ1-6; tentative D call: TRBD1 (5 bases). Looked up from germline, CDR1 is SGHVS and CDR2 is FNYEAQ. The CDR3 runs to 16 residues. V dropped 5 bases and J dropped 11 bases, with 22 bases sitting between them. The CDR3 DNA reads TGTGCCAGCAGCCCCGAAGAGGGACTGCTCGGCCCACCCCTCCACTTT. This gives the protein CASSPEEGLLGPPLHF.

This clonotype was counted ten times or more. The CDR3 region is CASSRTREQYF. The CDR3, as DNA: TGTGCCAGCAGCAGGACTAGAGAGCAGTACTTC. V and J are TRBV28 and TRBJ2-7; 7 bases align to TRBD2. The J segment lost 7 bases and the V segment lost 6 bases, leaving 3 bases of the junction unmatched. This CDR3 is built from 11 residues. Germline V gene sequence: CDR1 MDHEN, CDR2 SYDVKM.

V and J are TRBV24-1 and TRBJ2-6; the match to TRBD1 covers 9 bases. Germline V lookup: CDR1 KGHDR, CDR2 SFDVKD. Germline trimming cut 5 bases from V and 4 bases from J; bases unmatched to any gene: 11. The CDR3 runs to 18 residues. The CDR3 reads CATSGPGQGRSGANVLTF. The CDR3 bases are TGTGCCACCAGTGGACCGGGACAGGGAAGATCCGGGGCCAACGTCCTGACTTTC.